This TCR beta chain comes out of a study of shared clonotypes between healthy human individuals. The CDR3 runs to 14 residues. Trimming took off 3 bases at V and 1 base at J, with 9 bases between the two ends. Germline V gene sequence: CDR1 ENHRY, CDR2 SYGVKD. For sorted subsets, approximately 200 ng DNA per replicate equaled tens of thousands of T cell genomes. Profiled with immunoSEQ multiplex PCR; TCRdb holds only in-frame clones, not every one. The data show about 980,000 clones, with 76% seen just once and approximately 1.5% held by the top ten. The sample consisted of memory CD4+ T cells sorted from blood. Subset specified: CD45RA-negative fraction. The clonotype comes from a man in his late teens or twenties in good health. V gene TRBV10-3 combines with J gene TRBJ1-1; the D gene is possibly TRBD1 (5 bases). The DNA for the CDR3 is TGTGCCATCAGTGAAACAGGCCGGAACACTGAAGCTTTCTTT. Translated: CAISETGRNTEAFF.